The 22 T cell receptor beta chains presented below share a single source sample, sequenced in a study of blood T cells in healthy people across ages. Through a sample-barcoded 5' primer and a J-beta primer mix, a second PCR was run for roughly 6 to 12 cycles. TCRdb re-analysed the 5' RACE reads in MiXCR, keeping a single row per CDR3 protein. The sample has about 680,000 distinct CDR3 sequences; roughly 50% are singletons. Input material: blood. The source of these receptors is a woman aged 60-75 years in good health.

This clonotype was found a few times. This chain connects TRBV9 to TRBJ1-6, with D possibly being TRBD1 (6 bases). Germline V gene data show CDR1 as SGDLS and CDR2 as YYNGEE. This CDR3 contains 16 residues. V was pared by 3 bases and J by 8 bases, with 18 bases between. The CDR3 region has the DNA TGTGCCAGCAGCGCCTCCACCCAACAGGGTTATTCACCCCTCCACTTT. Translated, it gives CASSASTQQGYSPLHF. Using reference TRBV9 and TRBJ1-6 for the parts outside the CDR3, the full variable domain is DSGVTQTPKHLITATGQRVTLRCSPRSGDLSVYWYQQSLDQGLQFLIQYYNGEERAKGNILERFSAQQFPDLHSELNLSSLELGDSALYFCASSASTQQGYSPLHFGNGTRLTVT.

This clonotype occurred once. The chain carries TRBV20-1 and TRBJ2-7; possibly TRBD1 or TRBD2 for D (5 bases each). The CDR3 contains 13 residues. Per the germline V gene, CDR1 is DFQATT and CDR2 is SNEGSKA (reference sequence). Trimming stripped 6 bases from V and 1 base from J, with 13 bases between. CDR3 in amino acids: CSAEVGRSYEQYF. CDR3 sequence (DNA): TGCAGTGCGGAAGTGGGACGGTCCTACGAGCAGTACTTC.

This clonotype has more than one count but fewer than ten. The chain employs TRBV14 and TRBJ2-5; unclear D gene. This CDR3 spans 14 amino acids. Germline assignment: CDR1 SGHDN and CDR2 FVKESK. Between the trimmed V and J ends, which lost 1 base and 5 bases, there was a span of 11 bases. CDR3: CASSQGTLGETQYF. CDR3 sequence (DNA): TGTGCCAGCAGCCAAGGCACTCTTGGGGAGACCCAGTACTTC.

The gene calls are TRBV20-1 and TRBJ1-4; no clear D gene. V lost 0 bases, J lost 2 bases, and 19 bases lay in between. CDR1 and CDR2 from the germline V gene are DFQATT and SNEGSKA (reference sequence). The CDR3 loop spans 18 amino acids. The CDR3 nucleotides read TGCAGTGCTAGAGATTTTGGCAGGTCAGCGGTTACTAATGAAAAACTGTTTTTT. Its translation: CSARDFGRSAVTNEKLFF.

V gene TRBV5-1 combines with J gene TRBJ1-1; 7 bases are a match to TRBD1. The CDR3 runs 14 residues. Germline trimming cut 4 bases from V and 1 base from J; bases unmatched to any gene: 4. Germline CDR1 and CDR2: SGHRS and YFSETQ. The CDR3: CASSTQGGNTEAFF. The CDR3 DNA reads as TGCGCCAGCAGCACGCAGGGGGGGAACACTGAAGCTTTCTTT. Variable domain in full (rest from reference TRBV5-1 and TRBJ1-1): KAGVTQTPRYLIKTRGQQVTLSCSPISGHRSVSWYQQTPGQGLQFLFEYFSETQRNKGNFPGRFSGRQFSNSRSEMNVSTLELGDSALYLCASSTQGGNTEAFFGQGTRLTVV.

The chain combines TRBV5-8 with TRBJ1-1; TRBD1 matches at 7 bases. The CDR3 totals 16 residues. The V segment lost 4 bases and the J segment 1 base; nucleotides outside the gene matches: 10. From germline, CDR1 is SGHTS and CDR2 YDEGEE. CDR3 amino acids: CASSKGAGRPNTEAFF. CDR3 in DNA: TGTGCCAGCAGCAAGGGGGCCGGCCGACCGAACACTGAAGCTTTCTTT.

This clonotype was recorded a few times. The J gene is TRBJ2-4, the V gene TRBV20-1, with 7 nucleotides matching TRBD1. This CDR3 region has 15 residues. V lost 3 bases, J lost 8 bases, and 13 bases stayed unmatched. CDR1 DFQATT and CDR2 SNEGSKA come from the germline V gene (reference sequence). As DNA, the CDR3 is TGCAGTGCTAGTCCTAATCGGGACAGAAAGGACATTCAGTACTTC. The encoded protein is CSASPNRDRKDIQYF.

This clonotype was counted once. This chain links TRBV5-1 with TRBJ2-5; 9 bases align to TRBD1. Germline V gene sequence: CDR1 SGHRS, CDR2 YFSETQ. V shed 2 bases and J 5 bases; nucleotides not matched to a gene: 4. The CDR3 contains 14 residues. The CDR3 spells CASSLIDRGETQYF. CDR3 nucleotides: TGCGCCAGCAGCTTAATAGACAGGGGGGAGACCCAGTACTTC.

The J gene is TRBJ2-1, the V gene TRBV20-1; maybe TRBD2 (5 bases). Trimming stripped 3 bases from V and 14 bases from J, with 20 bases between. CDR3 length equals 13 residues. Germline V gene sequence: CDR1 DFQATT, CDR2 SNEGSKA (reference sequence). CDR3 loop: CSARGGLAGAEFF. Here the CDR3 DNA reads TGCAGTGCTAGGGGCGGATTGGCGGGTGCGGAGTTCTTC.

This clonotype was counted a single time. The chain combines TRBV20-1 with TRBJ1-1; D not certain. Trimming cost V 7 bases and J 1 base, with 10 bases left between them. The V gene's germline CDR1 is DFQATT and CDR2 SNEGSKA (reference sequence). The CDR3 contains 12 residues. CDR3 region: CSEGSPNTEAFF. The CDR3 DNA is TGCAGTGAAGGCAGCCCGAACACTGAAGCTTTCTTT.

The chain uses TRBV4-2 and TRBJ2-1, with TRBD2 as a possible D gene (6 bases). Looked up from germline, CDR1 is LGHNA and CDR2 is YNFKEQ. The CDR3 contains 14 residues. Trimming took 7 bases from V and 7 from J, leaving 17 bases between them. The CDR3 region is CASTQLGGDNEQFF. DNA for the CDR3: TGTGCCAGCACCCAGCTCGGGGGAGATAATGAGCAGTTCTTC.

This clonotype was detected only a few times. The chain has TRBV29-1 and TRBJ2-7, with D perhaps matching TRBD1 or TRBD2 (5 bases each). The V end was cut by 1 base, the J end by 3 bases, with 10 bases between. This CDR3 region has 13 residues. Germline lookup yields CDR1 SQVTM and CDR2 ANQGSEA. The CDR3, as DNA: TGCAGCGTTGAAGCCGGGGCACTCTACGAGCAGTACTTC. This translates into CSVEAGALYEQYF.

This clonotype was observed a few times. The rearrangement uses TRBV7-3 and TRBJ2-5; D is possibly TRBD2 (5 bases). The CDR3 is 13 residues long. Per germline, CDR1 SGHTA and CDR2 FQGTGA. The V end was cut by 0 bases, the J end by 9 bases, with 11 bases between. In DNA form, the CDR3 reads TGTGCCAGCAGCTTAACGCAAGGCGGGCCCCAGTACTTC. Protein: CASSLTQGGPQYF. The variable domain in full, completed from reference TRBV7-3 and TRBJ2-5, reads GAGVSQTPSNKVTEKGKYVELRCDPISGHTALYWYRQSLGQGPEFLIYFQGTGAADDSGLPNDRFFAVRPEGSVSTLKIQRTERGDSAVYLCASSLTQGGPQYFGPGTRLLVL.

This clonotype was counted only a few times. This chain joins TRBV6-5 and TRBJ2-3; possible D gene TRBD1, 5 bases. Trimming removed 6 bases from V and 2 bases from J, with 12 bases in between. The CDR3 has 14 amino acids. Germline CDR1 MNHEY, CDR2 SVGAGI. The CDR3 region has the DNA TGTGCCAGCAGGGTAGGACATAACACAGATACGCAGTATTTT. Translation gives CASRVGHNTDTQYF.

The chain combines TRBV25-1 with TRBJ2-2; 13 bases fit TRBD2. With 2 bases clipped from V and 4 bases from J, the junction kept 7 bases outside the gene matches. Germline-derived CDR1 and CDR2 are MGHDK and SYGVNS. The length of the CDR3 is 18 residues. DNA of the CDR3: TGTGCCAGCAGTGAACCCGGACTAGCGGGAGTTGTCACCGGGGAGCTGTTTTTT. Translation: CASSEPGLAGVVTGELFF.

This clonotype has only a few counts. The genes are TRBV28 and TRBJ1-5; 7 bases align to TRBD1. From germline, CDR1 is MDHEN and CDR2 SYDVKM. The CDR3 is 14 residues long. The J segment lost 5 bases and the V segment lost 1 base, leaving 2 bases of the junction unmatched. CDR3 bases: TGTGCCAGCAGTTTATACAGGGGAGATCAGCCCCAGCATTTT. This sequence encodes CASSLYRGDQPQHF.

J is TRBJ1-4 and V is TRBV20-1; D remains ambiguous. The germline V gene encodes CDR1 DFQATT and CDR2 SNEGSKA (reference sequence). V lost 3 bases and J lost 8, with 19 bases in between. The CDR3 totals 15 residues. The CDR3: CSASLLPGQREKLFF. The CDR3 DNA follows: TGCAGTGCTAGCCTCCTCCCGGGTCAACGGGAAAAACTGTTTTTT.

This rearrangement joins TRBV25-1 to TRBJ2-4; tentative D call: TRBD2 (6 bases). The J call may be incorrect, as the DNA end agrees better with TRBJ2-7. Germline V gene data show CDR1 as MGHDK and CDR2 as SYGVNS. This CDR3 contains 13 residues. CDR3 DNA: TGTGCCAGCAGTGAGCGGGAACCCTACGAGCAGTACTTC. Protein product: CASSEREPYEQYF.

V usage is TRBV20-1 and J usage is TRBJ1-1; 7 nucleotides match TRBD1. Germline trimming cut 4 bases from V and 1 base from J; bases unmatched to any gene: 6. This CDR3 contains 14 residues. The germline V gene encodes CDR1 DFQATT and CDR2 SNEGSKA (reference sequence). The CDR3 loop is CSAKDNRGNTEAFF. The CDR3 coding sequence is TGCAGTGCTAAAGACAACAGGGGGAACACTGAAGCTTTCTTT.

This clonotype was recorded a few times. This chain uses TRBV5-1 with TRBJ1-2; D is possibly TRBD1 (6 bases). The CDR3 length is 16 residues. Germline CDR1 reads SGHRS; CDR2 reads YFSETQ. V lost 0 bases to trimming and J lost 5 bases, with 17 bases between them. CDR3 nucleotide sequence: TGCGCCAGCAGCTTGGGATCGAGTGGGGGCTCGTATGGCTACACCTTC. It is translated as CASSLGSSGGSYGYTF.

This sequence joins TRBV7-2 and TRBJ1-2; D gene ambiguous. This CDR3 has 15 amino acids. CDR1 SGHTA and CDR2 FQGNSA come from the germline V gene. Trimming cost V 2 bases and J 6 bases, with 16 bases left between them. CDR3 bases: TGTGCCAGCAGCTTACTAACCGAAGGAAGAGATGGCTACACCTTC. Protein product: CASSLLTEGRDGYTF.

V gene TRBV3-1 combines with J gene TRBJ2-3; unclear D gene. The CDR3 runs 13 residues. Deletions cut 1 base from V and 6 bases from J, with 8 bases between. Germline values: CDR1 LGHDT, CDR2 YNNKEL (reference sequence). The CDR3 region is CASSQAGADTQYF. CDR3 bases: TGTGCCAGCAGCCAAGCTGGCGCGGATACGCAGTATTTT.